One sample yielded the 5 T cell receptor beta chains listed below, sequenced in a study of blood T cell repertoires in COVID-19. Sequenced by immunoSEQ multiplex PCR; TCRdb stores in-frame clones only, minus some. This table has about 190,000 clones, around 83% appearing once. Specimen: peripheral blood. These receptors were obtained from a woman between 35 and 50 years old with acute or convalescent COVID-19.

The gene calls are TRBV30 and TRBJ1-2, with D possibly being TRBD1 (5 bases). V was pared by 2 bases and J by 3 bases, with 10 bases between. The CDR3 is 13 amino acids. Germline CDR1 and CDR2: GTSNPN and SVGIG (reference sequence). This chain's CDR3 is CAWSPPRDYGYTF. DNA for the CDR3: TGTGCCTGGAGTCCACCCAGGGACTATGGCTACACCTTC.

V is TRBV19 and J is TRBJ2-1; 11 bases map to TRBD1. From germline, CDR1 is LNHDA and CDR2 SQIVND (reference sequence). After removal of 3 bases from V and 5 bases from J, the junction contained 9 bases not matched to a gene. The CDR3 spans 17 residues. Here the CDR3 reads CASSIIPGTGGNNEQFF. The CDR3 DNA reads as TGTGCCAGTAGTATCATTCCCGGGACAGGGGGTAACAATGAGCAGTTCTTC.

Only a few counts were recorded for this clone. As DNA, the CDR3 is TGTGCCAGCAGTTTGTCCCGGGACACTGAAGCTTTCTTT. This sequence encodes CASSLSRDTEAFF. The rearrangement links TRBV27 to TRBJ1-1; D uncertain. The CDR3 runs to 13 residues. Germline assignment: CDR1 MNHEY and CDR2 SMNVEV (reference sequence). Trimming pared 3 bases from V and 3 bases from J, leaving 8 bases between.

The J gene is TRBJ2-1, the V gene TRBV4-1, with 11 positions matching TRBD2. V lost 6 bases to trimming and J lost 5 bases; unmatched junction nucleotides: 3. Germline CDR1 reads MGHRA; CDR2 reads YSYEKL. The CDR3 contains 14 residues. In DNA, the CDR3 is TGCGCCAGCAGACTAGCGGGAGCTAACAATGAGCAGTTCTTC. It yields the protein CASRLAGANNEQFF.

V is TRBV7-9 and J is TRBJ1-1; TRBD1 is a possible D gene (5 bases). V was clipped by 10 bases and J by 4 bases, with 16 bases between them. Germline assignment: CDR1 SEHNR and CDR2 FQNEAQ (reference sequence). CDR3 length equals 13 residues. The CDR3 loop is CATAGRRPTEAFF. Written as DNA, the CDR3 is TGTGCCACCGCAGGGAGGAGGCCCACTGAAGCTTTCTTT.